This section outlines one T cell receptor beta chain sequence together with its context. What this receptor recognizes is not known. Base quality data are lacking; no much larger clone is found one base away. The data are from a study of cytomegalovirus exposure and HLA in healthy donors (dated by TCRdb to about 2017). Turning to the overall study: According to an earlier analysis of around 600 of the donors, about 170 million T cells yielded 120 million or so unique TCR beta sequences and approximately 280 Gb of sequence data. An early release covering 550 to 650 HLA-typed donors comprised approximately 290 gigabases of sequencing data and roughly 85 million unique TCR sequences. Of the 300 to 450 genotyped donors, 65% to 90% fell in the genetic ancestry cluster associated with self-reported Caucasian donors. The study was designed to test whether signatures of past pathogen exposure could be identified by cataloging public T cell receptors. The T cell repertoires of around 730 subjects were profiled by immunosequencing and related to cytomegalovirus serostatus. Along with the roughly 700-subject first cohort, a separate validation cohort of over 90 different subjects was used. To predict cytomegalovirus infection status, the study brought together high-throughput TCR immunosequencing, statistical association of individual TCRs with disease status, and machine learning. To study patterns of TCR occurrence, a later analysis re-analyzed previously published TCR beta repertoires from 700 or so donors and added high-resolution HLA genotyping. In the later analysis, no new phenotypic data were used to find candidate immune exposures; instead, reliance was placed on TCR beta sequences and their occurrence across donors. To decide whether each TCR beta V gene segment behaved as functional or pseudogenic, an earlier analysis of fewer than 750 of the donors relied on high-throughput TCR beta sequencing. Alongside the repertoire data, information on donor age, sex, ethnicity and CMV serostatus was compiled. A later genetic analysis took genome-wide SNP genotypes for about 60% of the roughly 670 donors and used that subset as a discovery cohort. Every repertoire in the discovery cohort had been generated on one and the same sequencing platform. HLA typing included class I and class II loci at four-digit resolution. Typing coverage varied by locus: roughly 620-640 donors for A, B, C, DRB1 and DQB1; around 560 for DQA1; more than 600 for DPA1; some 470 for DPB1. Roughly 5 DR-DQ haplotypes were handled as single units for association and clustering, since linkage in the cohort was strong. Across approximately 400 genotyped donors of the cohort, an average of roughly 200,000 unique TCR beta nucleotide sequences per donor were sequenced, and approximately 19% of those sequences were non-productive. Overall study outcomes, separate from this receptor: The presence/absence analyses assumed that sequencing depth was roughly uniform across donors, and that assumption may not be true. Specific HLA alleles were associated with 15,000 to 20,000 TCR beta sequences at a false discovery rate of 0.05 in a later analysis. A total of roughly 160 TCR beta chains were listed by the study as associated with cytomegalovirus. According to the authors, the approach could potentially be generalized to other disease states and immunological phenotypes. The 87-base-pair reads could not distinguish some IMGT-functional V segments, including TRBV6-2 and TRBV6-3, so those segments were excluded. A further reported finding was that TCR beta sequences accurately predicted the HLA-A and HLA-B alleles for most subjects in the first cohort. Most TCR sequences were seen in very few donors, while some public TCRs were found in many individuals. V-gene and J-gene trimming of TCR beta chains was associated with a missense DCLRE1C variant in a later genetic analysis, and the association was replicated in an independent cohort. Compared with equally common non-associated chains, HLA-associated TCR beta chains in a later analysis were more clonally expanded and had lower generation probabilities. Assigning TCR associations to individual alleles was difficult when HLA alleles, especially DR and DQ, strongly co-occurred. Because counts were too low, roughly 16 rarely observed V segments, including chromosome 9 orphons, were excluded from the earlier analysis of a few hundred of the donors. A few of the identified cytomegalovirus-associated TCR beta chains were confirmed in vitro to be specific for cytomegalovirus antigens. For the cohort, immune exposure information was limited to CMV serostatus. In a later genetic analysis, fewer N-insertions in productive TCRs were reported among donors in an Asian-associated ancestry cluster than the approximately 710-donor mean. The classifier was reported to diagnose cytomegalovirus status with high specificity and sensitivity in both the original and validation cohorts. Correlated functional status among segregating V segments might reflect linkage disequilibrium, but an unknown experimental factor could not be ruled out. Several of the top co-occurrence clusters appeared to be linked to parvovirus B19, influenza, CMV and Epstein-Barr virus, according to a later analysis. Because some donors lacked HLA typing at each locus, the association tests relied only on the typed subset. A later analysis found that most CMV-associated TCR beta chains appeared HLA-restricted, with HLA associations seemingly driven largely by CMV exposure. The cohort was sequenced for TCR beta chains only, and without alpha or paired-chain data the features that could be detected were limited. A cluster of highly shared sequence variants was judged likely to represent a technical artifact of the sequencing pipeline. In an earlier analysis of about 540 of the donors, most TCR beta V segments were observed in productive rearrangements about 87% or about 30% of the time, broadly matching IMGT annotations. In a later analysis, TCR association rates were found to vary across HLA loci, with the most associated TCRs seen for DRB1 alleles and the fewest for HLA-C alleles.

The cohort comprised 666 healthy bone marrow donors. Cohort members were all nominally healthy when sampled, although unrecorded immune exposures were likely present. The donor tested CMV seronegative, placing the donor among the 350 to 400 seronegative members of the cohort. Each donor provided a peripheral blood sample, and peripheral blood mononuclear cells were used for TCR beta sequencing. The Qiagen DNeasy Blood Extraction Kit was used to extract genomic DNA from the blood cell samples. The library was produced with the immunoSEQ multiplex PCR assay. The multiplex PCR relied on a mix of 60 forward primers for TCR Vbeta segments and 13 reverse primers for TCR Jbeta segments. Amplification of the CDR3 region of rearranged TCR beta genes was performed with a multiplex PCR assay on genomic DNA. Amplified TCR beta libraries were sequenced as 87-base-pair reads on the Illumina HiSeq System. For the original study's pipeline: A later analysis counted some 74 million unique TCR beta chains across the approximately 700 repertoires, and some 11 million of these chains were shared by at least two donors. To remove PCR and sequencing errors, raw reads were error-corrected and collapsed into unique sequences using a nearest-neighbor algorithm that merged closely related sequences. To assign V, D and J gene segments, CDR3 sequences were aligned to IMGT reference sequences. For a sequence to be retained, at least a six-nucleotide match to both a V gene segment and a J gene segment was required. Rearrangements were called productive when the CDR3 lacked stop codons and stayed in frame with V and J; all others were non-productive. Following IMGT convention, CDR3 was defined as the stretch from the second conserved V-encoded cysteine up to the conserved J-encoded phenylalanine. In an earlier analysis of 550 to 650 of the donors, sequences lacking an unambiguous match to a single V gene segment were excluded. In an earlier analysis of around 600 of the donors, V segments were called functional above 56.7% productive rearrangements and were called segregating when the between-donor standard deviation exceeded 5%. A statistical classification framework was built to diagnose cytomegalovirus status from the catalog of TCR beta chain sequences. In a later analysis, TCR nucleotide sequences were compared against IMGT/GENE-DB human TR gene sequences so that V and J genes could be assigned. A later analysis assigned CDR3 sequences and most-parsimonious VDJ recombination scenarios with the TCRdist pipeline. In a later analysis, each TCR beta chain was defined by its CDR3 amino acid sequence together with its V-gene family, and reads without a unique V-gene family were excluded. To address suspected cross-contamination and a sequencing artifact, a later analysis removed 592 highly shared, low-generation-probability nucleotide sequences. For each public chain, a later analysis derived a clonal expansion index from normalized ranks of inferred template counts within each repertoire. A later analysis computed generation probabilities with a VDJ recombination model fitted to out-of-frame rearrangements, and checked the results against IGoR. In a later analysis, hypergeometric tests were used to score TCR-TCR, TCR-HLA and TCR-CMV co-occurrence, with a repertoire-size bias correction applied to TCR pairs. A later analysis estimated false discovery rates by permuting HLA or CMV assignments 20 times. In a later analysis, co-occurring TCRs were grouped using DBSCAN, with TCRdist sequence similarity added in when clustering inside HLA-allele-positive subsets. Co-occurrence clustering excluded repertoires with fewer than 30,000 or more than 120,000 public chains, plus five with anomalous nucleotide sharing. This is the immuneACCESS table as TCRdb keeps it, with only in-frame sequences that have V and J called. A part of the clones is gone; compared with another copy, unresolved V genes explain less than half, and the rest is unexplained. That table supplies the V and J calls and clone size; D and trimming were determined from the DNA. The sample contains over 150,000 clones, around 80% of them found a single time. The top ten constitute more than 4% of the sample.

Spanning cysteine to phenylalanine, the CDR3 consists of 15 amino acids. Of the read, only the CDR3 DNA is kept; its 45 bases are in frame from base 1. The germline V gene gives CDR1 as SQVTM and CDR2 as ANQGSEA. The junction shows trimming of 7 bases on V and 1 base on J, and the gene matches do not reach 7 bases of it. Sequencing input: PBMCs. Recombination connected TRBV29-1 to TRBJ2-2, and 9 junctional nucleotides match TRBD2. The sequence came from a young man in good health and CMV-seronegative. The base sequence is TGCAGCGCCGCGGGCGGGAGGGAGAACACCGGGGAGCTGTTTTTT. It translates to CSAAGGRENTGELFF.